This TCR beta chain appears in the sequencing data of a study of blood T cell repertoires in COVID-19. As for the study in general: COVID-19 samples, acute and convalescent, were from the United States, Italy and Spain. PBMCs, B-cell-depleted T cells, or T cells were the source of the cDNA or gDNA that made up the material.

Germline V gives CDR1 SGHVS, CDR2 FQNEAQ. V was clipped by 2 bases and J by 7 bases, with 15 bases between them. The CDR3 has 14 amino acids. Original data processing: Amplification from reference gene primers served as the basis for estimated nucleated cell counts. This table comes from immunoSEQ multiplex PCR, and its TCRdb copy is limited to in-frame clones, with some not included. The D gene and trimming were derived from the DNA, and the V and J assignments and clone size from that table. The table lists over 250,000 clones, about nine tenths of them singletons. This rearrangement joins TRBV7-8 to TRBJ2-7; the D gene is possibly TRBD1 (5 bases). The sequence came from a man aged 35 to 55 who had recovered from COVID-19. Sequencing was done on a sample of peripheral blood. The CDR3 spells CASSLRGTEGEQYF. CDR3 nucleotide sequence: TGTGCCAGCAGCTTAAGGGGCACTGAAGGAGAGCAGTACTTC.